Presented here are 10 T cell receptor beta chains from one specimen sequenced in a study of T cell repertoires in cytomegalovirus infection. TCRdb recomputed calls from the reads with MiXCR, one row per CDR3 protein. This sample has 450,000 to 650,000 distinct CDR3 sequences, with less than 30% found just once. Sequenced input: PBMCs. The receptors originated from a human donor in good health (CMV status not recorded). Some clones in this sample may be carry-over from other donors' samples.

V is TRBV28 and J is TRBJ1-3, with 7 bases identical to TRBD1. Per the germline V gene, CDR1 is MDHEN and CDR2 is SYDVKM. The V and J ends lost 5 bases and 0 bases, in that order; junction bases with no gene match: 4. This CDR3 spans 15 amino acids. The CDR3 bases are TGTGCCAGCAGTATAGGACAGGCCTCTGGAAACACCATATATTTT. It translates to CASSIGQASGNTIYF.

This sequence joins TRBV10-3 and TRBJ1-1; 8 bases map to TRBD1. With V trimmed by 3 bases and J by 1 base, 1 base remained unmatched. The CDR3 consists of 14 residues. Germline CDR1 reads ENHRY; CDR2 reads SYGVKD. CDR3 DNA: TGTGCCATCAGTGAAGGACAGGGGAACACTGAAGCTTTCTTT. Residues: CAISEGQGNTEAFF.

This clonotype was observed at least ten times. The DNA of the CDR3 is TGTGCCAGCACCCCGGGACTACCACAAGAGACCCAGTACTTC. It specifies CASTPGLPQETQYF. The V and J genes are TRBV11-2 and TRBJ2-5; TRBD2 aligns across 7 bases. The CDR3 totals 14 residues. The junction had 7 bases not matched to a gene; V was cut back by 7 bases and J by 2 bases. Germline CDR1 SGHAT, CDR2 FQNNGV. The complete variable domain, with remaining parts taken from reference TRBV11-2 and TRBJ2-5, reads EAGVAQSPRYKIIEKRQSVAFWCNPISGHATLYWYQQILGQGPKLLIQFQNNGVVDDSQLPKDRFSAERLKGVDSTLKIQPAKLEDSAVYLCASTPGLPQETQYFGPGTRLLVL.

The chain recombines TRBV6-2 or TRBV6-3 with TRBJ2-4; 10 bases are a match to TRBD2. V lost 5 bases, J lost 3 bases, and 16 bases stayed unmatched. The CDR3 extends over 19 amino acids. Germline CDR1 reads MNHEY; CDR2 reads SVGEGT. The CDR3 bases are TGTGCCAGCAGTCCACCGTATTTACTAGCGGGAACCTTCAAAAACATTCAGTACTTC. Amino acids: CASSPPYLLAGTFKNIQYF.

In this sample, this clonotype turned up many times. The chain recombines TRBV7-2 with TRBJ2-5; no clear D. V lost 2 bases, J lost 1 base, and 2 bases lay in between. CDR3 length: 12 residues. Germline-derived CDR1 and CDR2 are SGHTA and FQGNSA. This CDR3 reads CASSLRQETQYF. In DNA form, the CDR3 reads TGTGCCAGCAGCTTACGCCAAGAGACCCAGTACTTC.

This chain uses TRBV6-5 with TRBJ1-1; D is ambiguous. Germline lookup yields CDR1 MNHEY and CDR2 SVGAGI. The CDR3 runs to 11 residues. V lost 2 bases and J 10 bases, leaving 8 bases between the germline ends. CDR3 DNA sequence: TGTGCCAGCAGTTACCAGGAAGTAGCTTTCTTT. Translation: CASSYQEVAFF.

This clonotype showed up just a few times. V is TRBV10-3 and J is TRBJ2-3; TRBD2 matches at 8 bases. The CDR3 is 14 amino acids. The trim removed 6 bases at V and 5 bases at J, leaving 7 bases unmatched. CDR1 is ENHRY, CDR2 SYGVKD, per germline. This chain's CDR3 is CAISKREWVDTQYF. CDR3 bases: TGTGCCATCAGCAAGCGGGAGTGGGTAGATACGCAGTATTTT.

This clonotype was counted ten times or more. Here the CDR3 reads CASRGRGEETQYF. The CDR3, as DNA: TGTGCCAGCAGGGGGAGGGGGGAAGAGACCCAGTACTTC. J is TRBJ2-5 and V is TRBV7-2; tentative D call: TRBD2 (7 bases). CDR1 is SGHTA and CDR2 is FQGNSA in the germline V gene. CDR3 length equals 13 residues. V lost 6 bases and J 3 bases, leaving 11 bases between the germline ends.

The chain carries TRBV5-6 and TRBJ1-1; D unclear. CDR1 is SGHDT, CDR2 YYEEEE, per germline. The CDR3 runs 14 residues. V gave up 2 bases and J gave up 3 bases, with 11 bases separating them. In DNA form, the CDR3 reads TGTGCCAGCAGCTTCGGGCAGGAAGACACTGAAGCTTTCTTT. It codes for CASSFGQEDTEAFF.

The chain is built from TRBV4-1 and TRBJ2-3, with 9 bases that match TRBD2. Germline CDR1 MGHRA, CDR2 YSYEKL. After removal of 0 bases from V and 3 bases from J, the junction contained 7 bases not matched to a gene. The CDR3 is 17 amino acids. The CDR3 sequence: CASSQDFQAGGTDTQYF. The CDR3 DNA reads as TGCGCCAGCAGCCAAGACTTCCAGGCGGGAGGGACAGATACGCAGTATTTT.